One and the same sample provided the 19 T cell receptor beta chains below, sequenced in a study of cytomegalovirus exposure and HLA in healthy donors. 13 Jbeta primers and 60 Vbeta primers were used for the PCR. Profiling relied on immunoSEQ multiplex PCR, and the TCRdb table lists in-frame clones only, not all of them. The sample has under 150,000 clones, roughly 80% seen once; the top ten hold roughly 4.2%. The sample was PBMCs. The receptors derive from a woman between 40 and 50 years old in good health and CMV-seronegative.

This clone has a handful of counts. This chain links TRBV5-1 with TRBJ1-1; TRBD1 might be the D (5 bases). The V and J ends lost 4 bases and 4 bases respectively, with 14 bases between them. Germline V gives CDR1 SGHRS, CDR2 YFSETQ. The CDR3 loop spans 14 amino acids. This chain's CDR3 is CASSRVRGGTEAFF. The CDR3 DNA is TGCGCCAGCAGCCGGGTGCGGGGGGGCACTGAAGCTTTCTTT.

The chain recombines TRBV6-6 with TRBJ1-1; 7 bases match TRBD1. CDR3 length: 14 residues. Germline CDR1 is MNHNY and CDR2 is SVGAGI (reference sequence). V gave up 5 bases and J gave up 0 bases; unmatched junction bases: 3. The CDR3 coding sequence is TGTGCCAGCAGTCCACAGGGGCTGAACACTGAAGCTTTCTTT. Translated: CASSPQGLNTEAFF.

The CDR3 nucleotides are TGTGCCACCAGCAGAGAACTCGGGGATGAGCAGTTCTTC. Amino acid sequence: CATSRELGDEQFF. The chain carries TRBV15 and TRBJ2-1; D is perhaps TRBD2 (5 bases). CDR1 is LNHNV and CDR2 is YYDKDF in the germline V gene (reference sequence). Trimming took 0 bases from V and 8 from J, leaving 8 bases between them. The CDR3 contains 13 residues.

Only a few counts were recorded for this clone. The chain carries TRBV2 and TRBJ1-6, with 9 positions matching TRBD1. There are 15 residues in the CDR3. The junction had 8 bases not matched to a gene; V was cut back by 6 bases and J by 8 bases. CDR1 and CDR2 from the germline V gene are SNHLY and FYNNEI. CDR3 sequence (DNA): TGTGCCAGCAGCGGGACAGGGAGGGAAGATTCACCCCTCCACTTT. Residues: CASSGTGREDSPLHF.

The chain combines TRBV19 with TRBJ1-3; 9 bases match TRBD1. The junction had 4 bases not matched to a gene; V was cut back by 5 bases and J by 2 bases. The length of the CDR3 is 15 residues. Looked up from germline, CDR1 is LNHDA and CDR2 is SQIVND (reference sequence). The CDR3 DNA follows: TGTGCCAGTAGTTTGCGACAGGGGGCTGGAAACACCATATATTTT. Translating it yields CASSLRQGAGNTIYF.

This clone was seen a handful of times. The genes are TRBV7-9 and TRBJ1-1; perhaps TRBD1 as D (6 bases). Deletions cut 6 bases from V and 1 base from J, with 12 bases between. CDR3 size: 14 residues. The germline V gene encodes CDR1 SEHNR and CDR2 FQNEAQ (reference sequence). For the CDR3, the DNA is TGTGCCAGCAGGCTAGGGGGGGGGAACACTGAAGCTTTCTTT. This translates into CASRLGGGNTEAFF.

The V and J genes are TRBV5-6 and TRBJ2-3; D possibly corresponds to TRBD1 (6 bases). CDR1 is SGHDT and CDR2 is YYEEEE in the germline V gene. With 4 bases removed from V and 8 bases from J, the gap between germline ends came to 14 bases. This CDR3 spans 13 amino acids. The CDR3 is CASSPRGQTTQYF. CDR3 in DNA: TGTGCCAGCAGCCCACGGGGACAAACTACGCAGTATTTT.

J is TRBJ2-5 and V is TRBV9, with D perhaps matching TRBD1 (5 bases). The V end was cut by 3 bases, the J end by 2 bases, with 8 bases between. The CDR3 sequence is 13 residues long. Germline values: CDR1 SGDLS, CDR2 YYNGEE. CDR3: CASSARQQETQYF. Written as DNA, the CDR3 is TGTGCCAGCAGCGCCAGACAGCAAGAGACCCAGTACTTC.

CDR3 amino acids: CASSLPGGEWRNQPQHF. For the CDR3, the DNA is TGTGCCAGCAGCCTTCCGGGAGGGGAATGGCGCAATCAGCCCCAGCATTTT. The genes are TRBV7-8 and TRBJ1-5, with a weak D call TRBD1 (5 bases). This CDR3 has 17 residues. Trimming stripped 5 bases from V and 2 bases from J, with 19 bases between. Germline loops: CDR1 SGHVS, CDR2 FQNEAQ. Full variable domain (missing parts from reference TRBV7-8 and TRBJ1-5): GAGVSQSPRYKVAKRGQDVALRCDPISGHVSLFWYQQALGQGPEFLTYFQNEAQLDKSGLPSDRFFAERPEGSVSTLKIQRTQQEDSAVYLCASSLPGGEWRNQPQHFGDGTRLSIL.

This CDR3 reads CASRDATGGTEAFF. The CDR3 coding sequence is TGTGCCAGCAGGGACGCGACAGGGGGCACTGAAGCTTTCTTT. The chain has TRBV6-5 and TRBJ1-1; 9 bases are a match to TRBD1. The CDR3 loop spans 14 amino acids. J gave up 4 bases and V 6 bases, and 6 bases lay outside the gene matches. Germline values: CDR1 MNHEY, CDR2 SVGAGI.

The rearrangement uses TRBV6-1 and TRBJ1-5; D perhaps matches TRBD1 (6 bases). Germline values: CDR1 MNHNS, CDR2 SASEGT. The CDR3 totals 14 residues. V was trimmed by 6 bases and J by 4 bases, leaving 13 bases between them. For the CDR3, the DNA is TGTGCCAGCAGAAAGGACAGATTAAATCAGCCCCAGCATTTT. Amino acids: CASRKDRLNQPQHF.

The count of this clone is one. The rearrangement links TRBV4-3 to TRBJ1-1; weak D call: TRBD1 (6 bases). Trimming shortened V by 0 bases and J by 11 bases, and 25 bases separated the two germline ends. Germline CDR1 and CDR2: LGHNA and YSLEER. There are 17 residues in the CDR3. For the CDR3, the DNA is TGCGCCAGCAGCCAAGATGGGGGAGGGGGGCGGATTGGGGCGGCTTTCTTT. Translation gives CASSQDGGGGRIGAAFF.

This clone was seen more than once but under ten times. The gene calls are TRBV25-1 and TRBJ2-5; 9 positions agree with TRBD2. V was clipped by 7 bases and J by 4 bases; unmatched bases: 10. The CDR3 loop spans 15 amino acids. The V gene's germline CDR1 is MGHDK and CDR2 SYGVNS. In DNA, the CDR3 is TGTGCCAGCACCAGAAGGGCTAGCGGGGCAGAGACCCAGTACTTC. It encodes CASTRRASGAETQYF.

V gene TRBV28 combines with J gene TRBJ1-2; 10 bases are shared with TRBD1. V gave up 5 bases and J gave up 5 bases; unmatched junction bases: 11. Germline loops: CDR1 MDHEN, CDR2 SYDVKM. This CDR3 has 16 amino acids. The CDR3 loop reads CASSLGTGQGLYGYTF. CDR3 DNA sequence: TGTGCCAGCAGTCTTGGTACGGGACAGGGGTTGTATGGCTACACCTTC.

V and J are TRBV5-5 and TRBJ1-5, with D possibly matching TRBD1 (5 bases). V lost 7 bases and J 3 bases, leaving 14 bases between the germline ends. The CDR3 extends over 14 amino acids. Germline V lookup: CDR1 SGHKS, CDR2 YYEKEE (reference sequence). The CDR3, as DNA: TGTGCCAGCGGCCAGGGATGGGCCAATCAGCCCCAGCATTTT. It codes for CASGQGWANQPQHF.

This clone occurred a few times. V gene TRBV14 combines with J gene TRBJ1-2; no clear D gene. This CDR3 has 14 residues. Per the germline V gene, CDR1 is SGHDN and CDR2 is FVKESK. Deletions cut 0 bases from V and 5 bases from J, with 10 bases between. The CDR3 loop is CASSQDRTVYGYTF. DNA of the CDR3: TGTGCCAGCAGCCAAGATCGAACAGTGTATGGCTACACCTTC.

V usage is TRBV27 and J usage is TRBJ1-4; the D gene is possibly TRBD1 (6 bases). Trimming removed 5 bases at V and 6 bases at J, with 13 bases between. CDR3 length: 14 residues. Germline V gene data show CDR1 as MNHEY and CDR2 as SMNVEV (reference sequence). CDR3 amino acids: CASSRRQDYEKLFF. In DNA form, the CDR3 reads TGTGCCAGCAGTCGACGACAGGACTATGAAAAACTGTTTTTT.

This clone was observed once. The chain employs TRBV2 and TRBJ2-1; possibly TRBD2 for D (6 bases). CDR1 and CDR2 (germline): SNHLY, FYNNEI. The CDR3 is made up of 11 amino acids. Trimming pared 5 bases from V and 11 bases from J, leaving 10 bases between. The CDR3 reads CASSNSGQQFF. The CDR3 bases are TGTGCCAGCAGTAATAGCGGCCAGCAGTTCTTC.

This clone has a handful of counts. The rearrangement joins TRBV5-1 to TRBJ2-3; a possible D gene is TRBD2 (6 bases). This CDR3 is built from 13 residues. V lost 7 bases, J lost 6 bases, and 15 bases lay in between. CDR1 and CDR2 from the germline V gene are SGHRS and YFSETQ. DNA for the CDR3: TGCGCCAGCGGCCTATCCCGGGGGGATACGCAGTATTTT. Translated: CASGLSRGDTQYF.